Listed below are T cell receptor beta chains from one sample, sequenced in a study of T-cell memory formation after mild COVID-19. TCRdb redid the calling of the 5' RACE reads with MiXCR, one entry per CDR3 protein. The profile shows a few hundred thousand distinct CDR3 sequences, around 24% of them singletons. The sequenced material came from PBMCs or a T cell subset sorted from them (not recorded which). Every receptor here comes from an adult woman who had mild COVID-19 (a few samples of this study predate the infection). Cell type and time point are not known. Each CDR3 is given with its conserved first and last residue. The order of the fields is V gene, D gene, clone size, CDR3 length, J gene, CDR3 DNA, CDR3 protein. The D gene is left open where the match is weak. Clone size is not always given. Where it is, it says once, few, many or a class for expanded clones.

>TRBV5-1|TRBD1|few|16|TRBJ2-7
TGCGCCAGCAGCTTAGGTCGGCAGGGGGACATCTACGAGCAGTACTTC
CASSLGRQGDIYEQYF
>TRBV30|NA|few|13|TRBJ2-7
TGTGCCTGGAGTGAGCGGGCTCCCTACGAGCAGTACTTC
CAWSERAPYEQYF
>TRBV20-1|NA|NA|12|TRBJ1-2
TGCAGTGCCGGAGTCCGGGGGGCTGGCTACACCTTC
CSAGVRGAGYTF
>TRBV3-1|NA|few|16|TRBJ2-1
TGTGCCAGCAGCCACCAGGGCCGGGGGCACGTTCCCGAGCAGTTCTTC
CASSHQGRGHVPEQFF
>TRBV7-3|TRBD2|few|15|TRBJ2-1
TGTGCCAGCAGCCTCGGGACTAGACCCTACAATGAGCAGTTCTTC
CASSLGTRPYNEQFF
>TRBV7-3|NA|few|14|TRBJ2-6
TGTGCCAGCACCCCCAGGGCTGGGGCCAACGTCCTGACTTTC
CASTPRAGANVLTF
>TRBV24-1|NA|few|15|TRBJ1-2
TGTGCCACCAGTGATGGGACAACGACTGACTATGGCTACACCTTC
CATSDGTTTDYGYTF
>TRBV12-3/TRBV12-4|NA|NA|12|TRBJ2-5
TGTGCCAGCAGTTTAAATTGGGAGACCCAGTACTTC
CASSLNWETQYF
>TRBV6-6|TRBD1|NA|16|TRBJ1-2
TGTGCCAGCAGTCATGGGACAGGGCGAGATAGCAATGGCTACACCTTC
CASSHGTGRDSNGYTF
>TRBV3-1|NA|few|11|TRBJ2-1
TGTGCCAGCAGTCGGACCCTGGAGCAGTTCTTC
CASSRTLEQFF
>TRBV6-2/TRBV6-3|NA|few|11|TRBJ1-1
TGTGCCAGCAGTTGGTCAGCTGAAGCTTTCTTT
CASSWSAEAFF
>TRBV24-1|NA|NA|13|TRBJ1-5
TGTGCCACCAGTGAGCGGCAGCATCAGCCCCAGCATTTT
CATSERQHQPQHF
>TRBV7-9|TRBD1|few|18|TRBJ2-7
TGTGCCAGCAGCTCGCCGGGACAGGGTAAAGATGGCTCATACGAGCAGTACTTC
CASSSPGQGKDGSYEQYF
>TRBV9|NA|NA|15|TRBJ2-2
TGTGCCAGCAGCCCAACGACAGCTTACACCGGGGAGCTGTTTTTT
CASSPTTAYTGELFF
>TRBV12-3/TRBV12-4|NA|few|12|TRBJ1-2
TGTGCCAGCAGCCGATCTAACTATGGCTACACCTTC
CASSRSNYGYTF
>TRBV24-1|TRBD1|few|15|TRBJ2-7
TGTGCCACCAGTGATTCCGGGACAGGGAGAGGCGAGCAGTACTTC
CATSDSGTGRGEQYF
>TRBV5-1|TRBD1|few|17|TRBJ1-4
TGCGCCAGCAGCTCGGAGGGACAGGCTGCAACTAATGAAAAACTGTTTTTT
CASSSEGQAATNEKLFF
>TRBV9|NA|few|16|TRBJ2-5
TGTGCCAGCAGCGTAGGTGGGTTGGGGCGCCAAGAGACCCAGTACTTC
CASSVGGLGRQETQYF
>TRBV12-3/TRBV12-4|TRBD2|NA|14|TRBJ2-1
TGTGCCAGCAGTACTAGCGGGGGAAGCAATGAGCAGTTCTTC
CASSTSGGSNEQFF
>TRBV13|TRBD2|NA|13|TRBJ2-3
TGTGCCAGCCTGACTAGCGGCTCAGATACGCAGTATTTT
CASLTSGSDTQYF
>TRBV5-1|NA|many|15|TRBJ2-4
TGCGCCAGCAGCGGAAACGCGGGCTTGGAAAACATTCAGTACTTC
CASSGNAGLENIQYF
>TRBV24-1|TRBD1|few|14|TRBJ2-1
TGTGCCACCCGCCCTCGGACAGGGGATAATGAGCAGTTCTTC
CATRPRTGDNEQFF
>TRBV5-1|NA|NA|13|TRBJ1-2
TGCGCCAGCTATGAACCGGGGGGGTATGGCTACACCTTC
CASYEPGGYGYTF
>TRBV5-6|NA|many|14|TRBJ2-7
TGTGCCAGCAGCTTGGGACAGGTCTCCTACGAGCAGTACTTC
CASSLGQVSYEQYF
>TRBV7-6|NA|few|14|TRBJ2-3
TGTGCCAGCAGCCCGCGGAGGGGGCTAGATACGCAGTATTTT
CASSPRRGLDTQYF
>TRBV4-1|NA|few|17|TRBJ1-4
TGCGCCAGCAGCCACCAAGCAACAGGGCCAACTAATGAAAAACTGTTTTTT
CASSHQATGPTNEKLFF
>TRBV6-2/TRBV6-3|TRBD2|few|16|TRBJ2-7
TGTGCCAGCAGATTACTAGCGGGAGGCGCTAGCTACGAGCAGTACTTC
CASRLLAGGASYEQYF
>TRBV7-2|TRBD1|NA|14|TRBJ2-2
TGTGCCAGCAGCTTAGGGACAGGGGGCGGGGAGCTGATTTTT
CASSLGTGGGELIF
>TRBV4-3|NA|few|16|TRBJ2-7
TGCGCCAGCAGCCGTTCGCCGCCAGCGGCTTCCTACGAGCAGTACTTC
CASSRSPPAASYEQYF
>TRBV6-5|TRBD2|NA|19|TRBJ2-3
TGTGCCAGCAGTTACTCGGGACTAGCGGGTGGATCTAGCACAGATACGCAGTATTTT
CASSYSGLAGGSSTDTQYF
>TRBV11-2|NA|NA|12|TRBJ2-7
TGTGCCAGCAGCTCAGGCACAGGCGAGCAGTACTTC
CASSSGTGEQYF
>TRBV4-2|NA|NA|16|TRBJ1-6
TGTGCCAGCAGCCAAGAAAGGACGGATCGTAATTCACCCCTCCACTTT
CASSQERTDRNSPLHF
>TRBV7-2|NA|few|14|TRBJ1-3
TGTGCCAGCAGCCTACAGGGTCGGGTAAACACCATATATTTT
CASSLQGRVNTIYF
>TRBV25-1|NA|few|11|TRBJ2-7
TGTGCCAGCCCCATTCCCTACGAGCAGTACTTC
CASPIPYEQYF
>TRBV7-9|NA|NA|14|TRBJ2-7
TGTGCCAGCAGCGGTGGACAGATATCCTACGAGCAGTACTTC
CASSGGQISYEQYF
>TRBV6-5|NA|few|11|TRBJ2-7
TGTGCCAGCACCAATTCCTACGAGCAGTACTTC
CASTNSYEQYF
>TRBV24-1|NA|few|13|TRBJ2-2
TGTGCCACCAATGGGCGGCGTGGCGGGGAGCTGTTTTTT
CATNGRRGGELFF
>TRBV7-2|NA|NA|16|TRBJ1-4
TGTGCCAGCAGCCGACAGGTCGGGGGAACGGGTGAAAAACTGTTTTTT
CASSRQVGGTGEKLFF
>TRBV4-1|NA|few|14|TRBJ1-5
TGCGCCAGCAGCCAAGATGGAGGCAATCAGCCCCAGCATTTT
CASSQDGGNQPQHF
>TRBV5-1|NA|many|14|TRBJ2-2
TGCGCCAGCAGCTTGGACATCGCTACCGGGGAGCTGTTTTTT
CASSLDIATGELFF
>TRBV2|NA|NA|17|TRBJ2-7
TGTGCCAGCAGTGATTGGTCAGGGCCGGGGGGCCGCTACGAGCAGTACTTC
CASSDWSGPGGRYEQYF
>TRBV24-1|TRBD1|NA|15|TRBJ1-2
TGTGCCACCAGTGACCCGACAGGGGAGGAGTATGGCTACACCTTC
CATSDPTGEEYGYTF
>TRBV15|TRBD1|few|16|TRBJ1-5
TGTGCCACATCGGATTACGGGACAGGGATCGATCAGCCCCAGCATTTT
CATSDYGTGIDQPQHF
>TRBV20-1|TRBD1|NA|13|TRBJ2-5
TGCAGTGCTAGAGGGACAGGGGTAGAGACCCAGTACTTC
CSARGTGVETQYF
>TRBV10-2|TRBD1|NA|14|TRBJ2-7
TGCGCCAGCACCGGGACAGTGGACTCCTACGAGCAGTACTTC
CASTGTVDSYEQYF